This T cell receptor beta chain was retrieved from a study of blood T cells in healthy people across ages. General observations from the study: Per million T cells, TCR beta diversity dropped about linearly as age rose.

Donors each provided roughly 11 milliliters of peripheral blood. Per-sample yields of isolated PBMCs were at least 6.5 million. Remarks on this clonotype: What it binds is not known.

Trimming took 8 bases from V and 0 from J, leaving 6 bases between them. This CDR3 region has 12 residues. Germline-derived CDR1 and CDR2 are MDHEN and SYDVKM. It was with a sample-barcoded 5' primer and a J-beta primer mix that a second PCR of roughly 7 to 12 cycles was run. Each TCR beta cDNA got a 12-nucleotide random molecular identifier. A single record per CDR3 protein comes from TCRdb applying MiXCR to the 5' RACE reads. The top ten clones hold roughly 30% of a sample with 270,000 or so distinct CDR3 sequences, 25% to 30% of them seen once. The chain joins TRBV28 to TRBJ2-3, with D unresolved. The origin of this receptor is a woman in her 70s in good health. Sequencing was done on a sample of blood. Written as DNA, the CDR3 is TGTGCCAGCGCGTTAAGCACAGATACGCAGTATTTT. Its protein is CASALSTDTQYF.